Listed below are T cell receptor beta chains from one sample, sequenced in a study of cytomegalovirus exposure and HLA in healthy donors. Produced via immunoSEQ multiplex PCR; TCRdb's table is partial and in-frame only. The sample contains 200,000 to 300,000 clones, about 90% of which appear only once. Sequences were obtained from PBMCs. The receptors derive from a woman aged 30 to 39 in good health and CMV-seronegative. Each CDR3 is given with its conserved first and last residue. Fields, in order: D gene, J gene, V gene, CDR3 protein. The D gene is left open where the match is weak.

. TRBJ1-3 TRBV20-1 CSAGSGNTIYF
. TRBJ2-5 TRBV27 CASSFAGTGETQYF
TRBD2 TRBJ2-7 TRBV10-2 CASSESVAGGTYEQYF
. TRBJ2-7 TRBV4-3 CASSHGGGYEQYF
. TRBJ2-7 TRBV4-3 CASSQPRPFRF
. TRBJ2-7 TRBV5-4 CASSSRTGSYEQYF
TRBD1 TRBJ1-4 TRBV7-6 CASSGGGQGQEKLFF
. TRBJ2-7 TRBV2 CAIEHRDSPREQYF
. TRBJ2-2 TRBV14 CASSHTGELFF
TRBD2 TRBJ2-1 TRBV27 CASSSSLGTRGKNEQFF
. TRBJ1-2 TRBV28 CASSLVTGFSGYTF
. TRBJ1-4 TRBV6-1 CASSEAEGTNEKLFF
. TRBJ2-7 TRBV11-2 CASSLDRWTPSHSYEQYF
TRBD1 TRBJ1-4 TRBV5-6 CASSLPRDRDEKLFF
. TRBJ2-7 TRBV28 CASSFGSGSSYEQYF
TRBD1 TRBJ2-5 TRBV7-8 CASSFGTAYGETQYF
. TRBJ2-3 TRBV7-2 CASSHLLADTQYF
. TRBJ2-7 TRBV28 CASRDSGYEQYF
. TRBJ2-5 TRBV7-6 CASSLGAGAQETQYF
TRBD2 TRBJ2-5 TRBV29-1 CSVDGSGTETQYF
. TRBJ2-1 TRBV30 CAWSVGGTFYEQFF
. TRBJ2-6 TRBV27 CASSPGKFVLTF
TRBD2 TRBJ2-3 TRBV6-5 CASRAGAPTDTQYF
. TRBJ2-3 TRBV6-5 CASSYTHTDTQYF
. TRBJ2-7 TRBV7-2 CASRSNSYEQYF
. TRBJ2-1 TRBV28 CASIVGSWQFF
. TRBJ1-2 TRBV7-9 CASSFDGYTF
. TRBJ2-4 TRBV27 CASREVAKNIQYF
. TRBJ2-3 TRBV9 CASSSHTDTQYF
TRBD1 TRBJ1-1 TRBV28 CASSLPLDRAGAFF
. TRBJ2-7 TRBV9 CASSVSWDVSTYEQYF
. TRBJ1-5 TRBV4-1 CASSQAAGPYQPQHF
. TRBJ2-7 TRBV6-5 CASSSARTRTYEQYF